The 2 T cell receptor beta chains below all came from one sample that was sequenced in a study of CD8 T cells in Susac syndrome. When the RNA was reverse transcribed, random hexamers were used with an input of roughly 0.5 to 1 ug. TCRdb re-called the immunoSEQ multiplex PCR reads through MiXCR, storing one row per CDR3 protein. Among 150,000 to 200,000 distinct CDR3 sequences listed, around 93% were seen once. Sequenced sample: CD4+ T cells from PBMCs. The source of these receptors is a human donor with multiple sclerosis.

The sample holds one count of this clonotype. The chain couples TRBV13 to TRBJ2-1; D may match TRBD1 or TRBD2 (5 bases each). This CDR3 is 18 amino acids long. CDR1 PRHDT and CDR2 FYEKMQ come from the germline V gene (reference sequence). The V gene lost 1 base and the J gene lost 1 base, with 17 bases spanning the gap. CDR3: CASSLELGRALSYNEQFF. CDR3 sequence (DNA): TGTGCCAGCAGCTTAGAGCTGGGGCGGGCCCTGTCCTACAATGAGCAGTTCTTC.

The chain employs TRBV10-2 and TRBJ1-6, with 10 bases identical to TRBD1. The CDR3 is made up of 14 amino acids. Germline V CDR1 and CDR2: WSHSY, SAAADI. J was trimmed by 10 bases and V by 6 bases; bases with no gene match: 6. The CDR3 loop reads CASRETGGGSPLHF. The CDR3 coding sequence is TGCGCCAGCAGAGAGACAGGGGGCGGGTCACCCCTCCACTTT.